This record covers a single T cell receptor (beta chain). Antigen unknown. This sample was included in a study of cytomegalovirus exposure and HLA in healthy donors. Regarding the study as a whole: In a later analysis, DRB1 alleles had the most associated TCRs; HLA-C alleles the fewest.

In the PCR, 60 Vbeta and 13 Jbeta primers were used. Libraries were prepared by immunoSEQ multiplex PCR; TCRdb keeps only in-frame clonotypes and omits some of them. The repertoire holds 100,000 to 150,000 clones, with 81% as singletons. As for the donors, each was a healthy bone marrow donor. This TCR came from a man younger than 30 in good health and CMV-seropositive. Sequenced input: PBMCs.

The CDR3 sequence: CASSSGGTKNIQYF. The CDR3 nucleotides are TGTGCCAGCAGCTCTGGGGGGACCAAAAACATTCAGTACTTC. The chain combines TRBV11-2 with TRBJ2-4, with D possibly TRBD2 on 6 matching bases. Trimming shortened V by 4 bases and J by 2 bases, and 9 bases separated the two germline ends. Germline loops: CDR1 SGHAT, CDR2 FQNNGV. CDR3 length equals 14 residues.